The rows below give T cell receptor beta chains drawn from one sample of a study of T cells after yellow fever vaccination. TCRdb fed the 5' RACE reads into MiXCR, producing one record per CDR3 protein. The table records a few hundred thousand distinct CDR3 sequences, less than 9.5% of them present only once. The sequences come from PBMCs, collected more than 35 days after the first yellow fever vaccination. These receptor sequences come from a man aged 18-30 years who received the YFV17D yellow fever vaccine. The CDR3 runs from the conserved cysteine through the conserved F or W.

v_gene,j_gene,len,CDR3aa
TRBV18,TRBJ1-2,14,CASSAGTGPYGYTF
TRBV19,TRBJ1-2,13,CASGHPPNYGYTF
TRBV7-9,TRBJ2-5,16,CASSRPKGTEQETQYF
TRBV14,TRBJ2-1,15,CASSQVGGGAGEQFF
TRBV20-1,TRBJ2-3,15,CSAPLAGRSTDTQYF
TRBV6-1,TRBJ1-1,18,CASSPTKSWGFWSTEAFF
TRBV20-1,TRBJ1-6,14,CSALRDPANSPLHF
TRBV20-1,TRBJ1-2,11,CSAGTDYGYTF
TRBV4-1,TRBJ1-1,13,CASSPRTGFEAFF
TRBV10-3,TRBJ1-2,16,CAISEPSSMTGGGYTF
TRBV12-5,TRBJ2-7,16,CASGLGIGDYTYEQYF